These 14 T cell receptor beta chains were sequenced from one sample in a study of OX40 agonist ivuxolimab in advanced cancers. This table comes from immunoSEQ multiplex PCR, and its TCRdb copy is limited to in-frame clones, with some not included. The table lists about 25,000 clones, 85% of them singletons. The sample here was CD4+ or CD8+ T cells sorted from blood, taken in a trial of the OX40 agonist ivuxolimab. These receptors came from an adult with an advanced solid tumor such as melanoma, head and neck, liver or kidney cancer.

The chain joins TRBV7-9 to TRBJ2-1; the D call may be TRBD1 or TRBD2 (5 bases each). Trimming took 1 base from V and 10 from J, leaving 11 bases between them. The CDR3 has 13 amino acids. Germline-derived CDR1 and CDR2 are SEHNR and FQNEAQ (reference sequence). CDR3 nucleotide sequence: TGTGCCAGCAGCTTAGGGGTCGGGGCCGAGCAGTTCTTC. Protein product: CASSLGVGAEQFF.

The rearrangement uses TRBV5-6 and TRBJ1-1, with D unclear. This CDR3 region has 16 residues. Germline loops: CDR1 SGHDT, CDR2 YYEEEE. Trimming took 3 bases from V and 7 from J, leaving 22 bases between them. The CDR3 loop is CASSSPGLAIELEAFF. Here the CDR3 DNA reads TGTGCCAGCAGCTCTCCAGGTTTGGCCATCGAACTTGAAGCTTTCTTT.

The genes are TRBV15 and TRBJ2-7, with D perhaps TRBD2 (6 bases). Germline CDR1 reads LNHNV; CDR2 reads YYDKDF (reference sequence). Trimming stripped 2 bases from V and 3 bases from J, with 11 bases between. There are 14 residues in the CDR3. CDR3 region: CATSRTSGDYEQYF. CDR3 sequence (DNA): TGTGCCACCAGCAGAACTTCGGGGGACTACGAGCAGTACTTC.

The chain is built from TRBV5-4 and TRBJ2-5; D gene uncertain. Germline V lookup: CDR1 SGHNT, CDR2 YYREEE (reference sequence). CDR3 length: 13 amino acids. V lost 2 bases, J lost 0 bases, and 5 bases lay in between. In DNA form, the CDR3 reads TGTGCCAGCAGCTTTTCCGACCAAGAGACCCAGTACTTC. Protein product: CASSFSDQETQYF.

The CDR3 DNA is TGTGCCAGCAGTTTCCGTGGCGGGACTGAAGCTTTCTTT. Protein sequence: CASSFRGGTEAFF. The rearrangement joins TRBV27 to TRBJ1-1, with D unresolved. The CDR3 loop spans 13 amino acids. Germline lookup yields CDR1 MNHEY and CDR2 SMNVEV (reference sequence). Trimming removed 3 bases from V and 5 bases from J, with 10 bases in between.

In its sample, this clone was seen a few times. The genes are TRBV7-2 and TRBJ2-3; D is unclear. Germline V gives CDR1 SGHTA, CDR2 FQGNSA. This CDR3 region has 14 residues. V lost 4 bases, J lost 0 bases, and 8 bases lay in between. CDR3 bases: TGTGCCAGCAGCTCTTCTCTGAGCACAGATACGCAGTATTTT. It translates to CASSSSLSTDTQYF.

The CDR3 nucleotides read TGTGCCAGCAGCTTAAATGCGGCGGTGGCGGGAGAGACCCAGTACTTC. This gives the protein CASSLNAAVAGETQYF. The gene calls are TRBV7-8 and TRBJ2-5; weak D call: TRBD2 (5 bases). Germline values: CDR1 SGHVS, CDR2 FQNEAQ. Trimming removed 2 bases from V and 4 bases from J, with 17 bases in between. The CDR3 totals 16 residues.

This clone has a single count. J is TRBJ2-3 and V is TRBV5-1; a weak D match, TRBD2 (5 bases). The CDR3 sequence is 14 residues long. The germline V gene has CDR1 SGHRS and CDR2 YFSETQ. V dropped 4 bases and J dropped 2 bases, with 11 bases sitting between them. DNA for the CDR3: TGCGCCAGCAGCCTCGGACTGTCCACAGATACGCAGTATTTT. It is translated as CASSLGLSTDTQYF.

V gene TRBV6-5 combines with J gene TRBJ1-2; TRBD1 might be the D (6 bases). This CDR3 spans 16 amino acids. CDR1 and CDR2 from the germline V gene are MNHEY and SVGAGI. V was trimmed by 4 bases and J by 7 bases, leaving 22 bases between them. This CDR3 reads CASSWGATDTRGGYTF. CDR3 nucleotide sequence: TGTGCCAGCAGTTGGGGGGCGACAGACACGAGGGGTGGCTACACCTTC.

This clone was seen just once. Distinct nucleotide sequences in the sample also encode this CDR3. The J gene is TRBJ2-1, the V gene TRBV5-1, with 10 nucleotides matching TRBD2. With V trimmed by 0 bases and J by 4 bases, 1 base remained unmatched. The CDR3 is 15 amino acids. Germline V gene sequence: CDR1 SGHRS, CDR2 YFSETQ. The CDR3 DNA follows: TGCGCCAGCAGCTTGGCAGCGGGAGGGTACAATGAGCAGTTCTTC. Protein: CASSLAAGGYNEQFF.

CDR3 DNA: TGTGCCACCAGCAGAGATGCAGGGGGCGAGGGGGAGACCCAGTACTTC. Residues: CATSRDAGGEGETQYF. The gene calls are TRBV15 and TRBJ2-5; TRBD1 matches 8 bases. Germline CDR1 reads LNHNV; CDR2 reads YYDKDF (reference sequence). With V trimmed by 0 bases and J by 5 bases, 8 bases remained unmatched. The CDR3 covers 16 residues.

This CDR3 reads CASSLPGANSPLHF. CDR3 in DNA: TGTGCCAGCAGCTTACCCGGGGCCAATTCACCCCTCCACTTT. The rearrangement joins TRBV7-9 to TRBJ1-6; possible D gene TRBD1, 5 bases. CDR1 is SEHNR, CDR2 FQNEAQ, per germline (reference sequence). V lost 2 bases, J lost 7 bases, and 9 bases lay in between. The CDR3 is made up of 14 amino acids.

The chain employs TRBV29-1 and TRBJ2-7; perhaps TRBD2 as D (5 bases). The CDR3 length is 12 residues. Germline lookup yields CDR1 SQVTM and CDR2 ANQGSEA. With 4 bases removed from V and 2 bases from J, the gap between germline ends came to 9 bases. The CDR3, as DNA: TGCAGCGTTGTTCAGGAGGCCTACGAGCAGTACTTC. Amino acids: CSVVQEAYEQYF.

The CDR3 nucleotides read TGTGCCAGCAGCATGATCCCCCTCGGGGGACCCTACGAGCAGTACTTC. Its protein is CASSMIPLGGPYEQYF. The chain links TRBV5-6 to TRBJ2-7; D is possibly TRBD2 (6 bases). The germline V and J ends were trimmed by 4 bases and 2 bases, with 19 bases remaining between them. The CDR3 has 16 amino acids. CDR1 and CDR2 from the germline V gene are SGHDT and YYEEEE.